Presented here are 30 T cell receptor beta chains from one specimen sequenced in a study of T cells in Graves' hyperthyroidism and ophthalmopathy. Amplification yielded TCR beta CDR3 regions, with RNA transcripts as the source. An initial round of RT-PCR targeting the TCR CDR3 relied on the HTBI primer set. TCRdb re-called the multiplex PCR reads through MiXCR, storing one row per CDR3 protein. The data contain 300,000 to 450,000 distinct CDR3 sequences, 15% to 19% of them seen just once; the ten biggest clones take up 28%. The specimen sequenced was blood. These TCRs come from a woman between 18 and 29 years old with Graves' hyperthyroidism that later progressed to Graves' ophthalmopathy.

This clonotype has at least ten counts. The chain couples TRBV13 to TRBJ2-3; 8 nucleotides line up with TRBD2. There are 16 residues in the CDR3. From germline, CDR1 is PRHDT and CDR2 FYEKMQ (reference sequence). Losses at the gene ends were 1 base for V and 7 bases for J; bases not matched to a gene: 10. CDR3 sequence: CASSLESSGGQYTQYF. CDR3 bases: TGTGCCAGCAGCTTAGAATCCAGCGGGGGCCAGTATACGCAGTATTTT.

This clonotype was recorded once. A much larger clone sits a single nucleotide away, making a read error possible. V and J are TRBV29-1 and TRBJ2-1, with D possibly TRBD2 on 6 matching bases. The CDR3 totals 14 residues. In germline, CDR1 is SQVTM, CDR2 ANQGSEA. CDR3 in DNA: TGCAGCGTTGAAACACGGGAGAGGTACAATGAGCAGCTCTTC. This translates into CSVETRERYNEQLF.

This clonotype came up many times. CDR3 amino acids: CASSLGGWGAQETQYF. In nucleotides, the CDR3 is TGTGCCAGCAGCTTAGGCGGCTGGGGGGCGCAAGAGACCCAGTACTTC. The chain couples TRBV7-2 to TRBJ2-5; D could derive from TRBD1 or TRBD2 (6 bases each). The ends were cut back, 1 base at V and 2 bases at J, with 14 bases in the middle. This CDR3 contains 16 residues. Germline V lookup: CDR1 SGHTA, CDR2 FQGNSA.

Comment on this clonotype: Since a much larger clone is just one base distant, this may be a read error. The chain couples TRBV6-1 to TRBJ2-1; D is undetermined. V lost 3 bases and J 6 bases, leaving 12 bases between the germline ends. The CDR3 is made up of 14 amino acids. CDR1 and CDR2 (germline): MNHNS, SASEGT. The CDR3 sequence is CASSESPWFNEQFF. In nucleotides, the CDR3 is TGTGCCAGCAGTGAGTCCCCCTGGTTCAATGAGCAGTTCTTC.

The J gene is TRBJ1-6, the V gene TRBV4-3; the D is unclear. The germline V gene encodes CDR1 LGHNA and CDR2 YSLEER. The CDR3 has 16 residues. Trimming left V 6 bases short and J 5 bases short, with 17 bases between. The CDR3 region is CASSLTRREHNSPLHF. The CDR3 nucleotides read TGCGCCAGCAGTCTAACCCGGCGGGAGCATAATTCACCCCTCCACTTT.

The chain is built from TRBV12-3 or TRBV12-4 and TRBJ2-7, with D perhaps matching TRBD2 (7 bases). The CDR3 contains 13 residues. V gave up 3 bases and J gave up 5 bases, with 11 bases separating them. The CDR3 is CASSFGGPNEQYF. The CDR3 nucleotides are TGTGCCAGCAGTTTCGGGGGGCCCAACGAGCAGTACTTC.

This clonotype was counted only a few times. The chain links TRBV10-2 to TRBJ1-2, with 7 bases matching TRBD1. The germline V gene encodes CDR1 WSHSY and CDR2 SAAADI. Unmatched junction bases numbered 5, after V lost 0 bases and J lost 1 base. The CDR3 spans 16 residues. The CDR3 nucleotides are TGCGCCAGCAGTGAGTCCGGGACAGCCGTTAACTATGGCTACACCTTC. Translating it yields CASSESGTAVNYGYTF.

This clonotype was seen repeatedly, ten times or more. This chain uses TRBV27 with TRBJ1-1; D is perhaps TRBD1 (6 bases). Germline V gene sequence: CDR1 MNHEY, CDR2 SMNVEV (reference sequence). V shed 6 bases and J shed 3 bases, with 14 bases lying between them. This CDR3 contains 14 residues. The CDR3 DNA reads as TGTGCCAGCAGCGAAGACAGGATGCACACTGAAGCTTTCTTT. Encoded protein: CASSEDRMHTEAFF.

Regarding this clonotype: A much larger clone differs from this one at a single base, so this may be a read error. The chain joins TRBV7-2 to TRBJ2-7, with 11 bases lining up with TRBD2. The CDR3 has 14 amino acids. Germline CDR1 reads SGHTA; CDR2 reads FQGNSA. The CDR3 nucleotides are TGTGCCAACAGCTTATCAGGACTAGCGGGTGAGCAGTACTTC. Its protein product is CANSLSGLAGEQYF.

Ten or more counts support this clonotype. V is TRBV20-1 and J is TRBJ2-1; D unresolved. CDR1 and CDR2 (germline): DFQATT, SNEGSKA (reference sequence). There are 14 residues in the CDR3. V was cut by 4 bases and J by 0 bases, with 10 bases left in between. The CDR3 protein is CSAISGTSYNEQFF. The CDR3 DNA reads TGCAGTGCTATATCTGGCACCTCCTACAATGAGCAGTTCTTC.

This clonotype occurred a few times. The chain links TRBV12-3 or TRBV12-4 to TRBJ2-2; the D is unclear. The V end lost 9 bases, the J end lost 3 bases, and 11 bases lay between the germline ends. The CDR3 has 13 residues. The CDR3 region is CASSGIDTGELFF. The CDR3 DNA sequence: TGTGCCAGTTCAGGAATAGACACCGGGGAGCTGTTTTTT.

In its sample, this clonotype was seen a few times. The genes are TRBV6-2 or TRBV6-3 and TRBJ2-7; a weak D match, TRBD2 (7 bases). V shed 1 base and J shed 12 bases, with 19 bases lying between them. Germline lookup yields CDR1 MNHEY and CDR2 SVGEGT. The CDR3 totals 14 residues. The CDR3 reads CASSYLAGAYGLYF. The CDR3 region has the DNA TGTGCCAGCAGTTACTTGGCGGGGGCCTACGGGCTGTACTTC.

The table lists this clonotype with many counts. J is TRBJ2-2 and V is TRBV27; a possible D gene is TRBD2 (6 bases). Germline V gene sequence: CDR1 MNHEY, CDR2 SMNVEV (reference sequence). The germline V and J ends were trimmed by 0 bases and 5 bases, with 16 bases remaining between them. This CDR3 has 17 amino acids. CDR3 bases: TGTGCCAGCAGTTTATCGGCAGCGGGTAAATTAACCGGGGAGCTGTTTTTT. Protein sequence: CASSLSAAGKLTGELFF.

To note about this clonotype: Here the CDR3 omits its conserved ending phenylalanine or tryptophan, so a read error is the likely source. The genes are TRBV6-1 and TRBJ1-2; maybe TRBD1 (5 bases). Trimming removed 1 base from V and 8 bases from J, with 14 bases in between. This CDR3 contains 14 residues. Looked up from germline, CDR1 is MNHNS and CDR2 is SASEGT. The CDR3 region has the DNA TGTGCCAGCAGTGAAGGAACAGGTGGTATGGGCTACACCCTC. Protein: CASSEGTGGMGYTL.

A remark on this clonotype: This could be a read error, since a much larger clone is one nucleotide away. CDR3 nucleotide sequence: TGTGGCACCGCAACTAGCGCTTCCTACGAGCAGTACTTC. This codes for CGTATSASYEQYF. The chain has TRBV6-1 and TRBJ2-7; 7 bases map to TRBD2. This CDR3 comprises 13 residues. Germline CDR1 and CDR2: MNHNS and SASEGT.

The rearrangement uses TRBV6-1 and TRBJ2-3; maybe TRBD1 (6 bases). The CDR3 is made up of 15 amino acids. Trimming shortened V by 5 bases and J by 0 bases, and 12 bases separated the two germline ends. Germline V lookup: CDR1 MNHNS, CDR2 SASEGT. The CDR3 nucleotides read TGTGCCAGCAGTTCTTGGGGGCCAAGCACAGATACGCAGTATTTT. Translating gives CASSSWGPSTDTQYF.

The V and J genes are TRBV19 and TRBJ1-4, with unresolved D. The CDR3 is 14 residues long. The germline V gene has CDR1 LNHDA and CDR2 SQIVND (reference sequence). Trimming shortened V by 3 bases and J by 6 bases, and 11 bases separated the two germline ends. CDR3 bases: TGTGCCAGTAGTATTCGGGCTGGGGATGAAAAACTGTTTTTT. Translated, it gives CASSIRAGDEKLFF.

This clonotype was seen many times. The V and J genes are TRBV20-1 and TRBJ2-5, with 13 bases lining up with TRBD2. The CDR3 runs 14 residues. The germline CDR1 and CDR2 sequences are DFQATT and SNEGSKA (reference sequence). The CDR3 sequence is CSASGLAGFETQYF. The CDR3 coding sequence is TGCAGCGCCTCGGGACTAGCGGGATTTGAGACCCAGTACTTC.

The rearrangement joins TRBV24-1 to TRBJ2-5; tentatively, D is TRBD1 (6 bases). The CDR3 totals 14 residues. V lost 3 bases, J lost 5 bases, and 12 bases lay in between. Germline CDR1 KGHDR, CDR2 SFDVKD. The CDR3 coding sequence is TGTGCCACCAGTGATGGGGGCCGGGTGGAGACCCAGTACTTC. This gives the protein CATSDGGRVETQYF.

This clonotype has only a few counts. This chain links TRBV12-3 or TRBV12-4 with TRBJ2-2; 7 bases are shared with TRBD1. The length of the CDR3 is 15 residues. With V trimmed by 1 base and J by 4 bases, 3 bases remained unmatched. This chain's CDR3 is CASSLGAGGTGELFF. Here the CDR3 DNA reads TGTGCCAGCAGTTTAGGGGCAGGGGGCACCGGGGAGCTGTTTTTT.

This clonotype was counted ten times or more. The V gene is TRBV29-1, the J gene TRBJ1-1, with D uncertain. In germline, CDR1 is SQVTM, CDR2 ANQGSEA. V was pared by 4 bases and J by 11 bases, with 14 bases between. This CDR3 is built from 11 residues. The CDR3 loop reads CSVVRTAVAFF. The CDR3 DNA reads as TGCAGCGTTGTAAGGACGGCCGTGGCTTTCTTT.

In regard to this clonotype: The junction departs from germline at one end; a sequencing error may be responsible. The genes are TRBV28 and TRBJ2-5; D possibly uses TRBD1 or TRBD2 (5 bases each). The CDR3 is 14 residues long. CDR1 and CDR2 from the germline V gene are MDHEN and SYDVKM. CDR3 loop: CASSFLRGPILVDF. CDR3 nucleotides: TGTGCCAGCAGTTTCCTCCGGGGCCCCATTTTAGTCGACTTC.

This clonotype was observed at least ten times. The chain employs TRBV7-9 and TRBJ2-3; tentatively, D is TRBD1 (5 bases). CDR3 length: 19 amino acids. Trimming cost V 8 bases and J 6 bases, with 33 bases left between them. The germline V gene encodes CDR1 SEHNR and CDR2 FQNEAQ (reference sequence). The CDR3 sequence is CASRQSFGRTVSTMDTQYF. For the CDR3, the DNA is TGTGCCAGCCGACAGAGTTTCGGTCGGACGGTCTCAACCATGGATACGCAGTATTTT.

This clonotype was picked up many times. V and J are TRBV6-1 and TRBJ1-1; weak D call: TRBD1 (5 bases). The V end was cut by 6 bases, the J end by 4 bases, with 12 bases between. CDR3 length: 13 residues. Germline CDR1 MNHNS, CDR2 SASEGT. The DNA of the CDR3 is TGTGCCAGCAGAAAGGGGTGGGTCACTGAAGCTTTCTTT. It yields the protein CASRKGWVTEAFF.

This chain joins TRBV6-1 and TRBJ2-7, with 7 positions matching TRBD1. Per the germline V gene, CDR1 is MNHNS and CDR2 is SASEGT. The CDR3 consists of 14 residues. Trimming cost V 6 bases and J 2 bases; bases outside gene matches: 7. The CDR3 is CASSPGQHTYEQYF. CDR3 nucleotides: TGTGCCAGCAGCCCGGGACAGCATACCTACGAGCAGTACTTC.

The gene calls are TRBV19 and TRBJ2-5, with 10 bases identical to TRBD2. Germline CDR1 LNHDA, CDR2 SQIVND (reference sequence). The CDR3 totals 19 residues. The trim removed 5 bases at V and 9 bases at J, leaving 24 bases unmatched. As DNA, the CDR3 is TGTGCCAGTAGTCCCACCGGGACTAGCGCTGCCTCGCCCAAGGGGGCCCAGTACTTC. Its translation: CASSPTGTSAASPKGAQYF.

At least ten counts were recorded for this clonotype. The V and J genes are TRBV12-3 or TRBV12-4 and TRBJ2-1; 15 nucleotides align to TRBD2. The CDR3 covers 16 residues. Losses at the gene ends were 5 bases for V and 10 bases for J; bases not matched to a gene: 9. The CDR3, as DNA: TGTGCCAGCAGTAAATCCGGGACTAGCGGGAGGTGGGAGCAGTTCTTC. Its protein is CASSKSGTSGRWEQFF.

This clonotype was picked up many times. This rearrangement joins TRBV13 to TRBJ2-7, with D possibly matching TRBD1 (5 bases). V shed 6 bases and J shed 0 bases, with 12 bases lying between them. Per germline, CDR1 PRHDT and CDR2 FYEKMQ (reference sequence). This CDR3 spans 14 amino acids. CDR3 amino acids: CASRAAGRSYEQYF. CDR3 nucleotides: TGTGCCAGCAGGGCGGCAGGGCGCTCCTACGAGCAGTACTTC.

This clonotype was seen at least ten times. This chain uses TRBV6-1 with TRBJ2-1, with a weak D call TRBD1 (5 bases). CDR1 MNHNS and CDR2 SASEGT come from the germline V gene. With 6 bases removed from V and 2 bases from J, the gap between germline ends came to 14 bases. This CDR3 has 15 residues. CDR3 in amino acids: CASSVDKGPYNEQFF. As DNA, the CDR3 is TGTGCCAGCAGCGTCGACAAGGGGCCCTACAATGAGCAGTTCTTC.

This clonotype was seen many times. The chain joins TRBV20-1 to TRBJ1-4; 7 bases line up with TRBD1. J gave up 4 bases and V 6 bases, and 2 bases lay outside the gene matches. Looked up from germline, CDR1 is DFQATT and CDR2 is SNEGSKA (reference sequence). The CDR3 length is 12 residues. Written as DNA, the CDR3 is TGCAGTGCGGGACAGTTTAATGAAAAACTGTTTTTT. As protein: CSAGQFNEKLFF.